This TCR beta chain emerged from a study of blood T cells in healthy people across ages. Study context: About one barcoded beta molecule per two T cells came from capture by template switching.

V was trimmed by 8 bases and J by 4 bases, leaving 14 bases between them. This CDR3 is built from 13 residues. The authors ran a second PCR of roughly 6 to 11 cycles using a sample-barcoded 5' primer and a J-beta primer mix. Template switching added a 12-random-nucleotide identifier to every cDNA molecule. MiXCR, run by TCRdb on the 5' RACE reads, gives a single entry per CDR3 protein. The sample has about 810,000 distinct CDR3 sequences, roughly 35% seen once. Total RNA extraction produced at least 5.5 micrograms (per sample) for the study. This chain joins TRBV12-3 or TRBV12-4 and TRBJ1-1; tentative D call: TRBD1 (5 bases). The specimen sequenced was blood. The receptor was isolated from a man aged 18-30 years in good health. CDR3 protein: CASLAGSRTEAFF. The CDR3 coding sequence is TGTGCCAGCCTGGCAGGGTCGCGCACTGAAGCTTTCTTT.